Shown below are 21 T cell receptor beta chains from a single sample sequenced in a study of regulatory T cells in long-lasting Graves disease. HTBI primers from iRepertoire and Arm-PCR of CDR3 regions yielded the TCR beta libraries. From the multiplex PCR reads, TCRdb called clonotypes with MiXCR, one entry per CDR3 protein. The table includes about 560,000 distinct CDR3 sequences, around 16% detected once. Time point here: newly diagnosed GD, antithyroid drugs for less than 3 months. RNA extracted from PBMCs served as the sequencing template. The same sample was also used in a study of T cells in Graves' hyperthyroidism and ophthalmopathy.

The material sequenced was peripheral blood mononuclear cells (PBMCs), taken at new diagnosis, from a patient treated with antithyroid drugs. The receptors derive from a man aged 18 to 30 with Graves disease.

This clonotype was observed a handful of times. The chain combines TRBV6-7 with TRBJ2-7; maybe TRBD1 (7 bases). TRBV6-7 is annotated as an ORF whose role is uncertain. The CDR3 covers 20 residues. V was cut by 9 bases and J by 7 bases, with 40 bases left in between. The CDR3 DNA sequence: TGTGCCAGGTCTCAGGGTGGGGACCAGGGGGGACGGTACGGTACACGGGAGCAGTACTTC. It is translated as CARSQGGDQGGRYGTREQYF.

This clonotype has only one observation. CDR3 coding DNA: TGTGCCAGCAGCGTAGGGGGAGGGGGTAATCGCTATGGCTACACCTTC. Its protein is CASSVGGGGNRYGYTF. The gene calls are TRBV9 and TRBJ1-2; D might be TRBD1 (6 bases). Trimming left V 0 bases short and J 4 bases short, with 16 bases between. Germline CDR1 reads SGDLS; CDR2 reads YYNGEE. The CDR3 runs 16 residues.

This clonotype has ten or more counts. The chain employs TRBV7-9 and TRBJ2-7; 7 bases agree with TRBD1. The CDR3 is made up of 14 amino acids. V lost 3 bases and J lost 3; bases outside the gene matches: 5. Germline V gene sequence: CDR1 SEHNR, CDR2 FQNEAQ (reference sequence). CDR3 bases: TGTGCCAGCAGCTTCAACGACAGGGACTACGAGCAGTACTTC. Protein: CASSFNDRDYEQYF.

Ten or more counts support this clonotype. The rearrangement joins TRBV27 to TRBJ2-7; 7 bases fit TRBD1. V was pared by 3 bases and J by 3 bases, with 5 bases of the junction left unmatched. The germline CDR1 and CDR2 sequences are MNHEY and SMNVEV (reference sequence). The CDR3 totals 14 residues. The CDR3 region has the DNA TGTGCCAGCAGTTTTCGGGGACAGATCTACGAGCAGTACTTC. Translated, it gives CASSFRGQIYEQYF.

This clonotype was seen a handful of times. The CDR3 is CASSLAGGSTEAFF. The CDR3 DNA reads TGCGCCAGCAGCTTGGCGGGGGGCAGCACTGAAGCTTTCTTT. The V gene is TRBV5-1, the J gene TRBJ1-1; possibly TRBD1 for D (6 bases). The CDR3 covers 14 residues. V was clipped by 0 bases and J by 4 bases, with 10 bases between them. Germline assignment: CDR1 SGHRS and CDR2 YFSETQ.

The table lists this clonotype with many counts. V and J are TRBV7-9 and TRBJ2-7; 7 bases are shared with TRBD2. Trimming cost V 0 bases and J 4 bases; bases outside gene matches: 6. In germline, CDR1 is SEHNR, CDR2 FQNEAQ (reference sequence). The CDR3 spans 15 residues. CDR3 in amino acids: CASSLAGGRGYEQYF. The CDR3 DNA reads as TGTGCCAGCAGCTTAGCGGGAGGGCGCGGGTACGAGCAGTACTTC.

The CDR3 loop is CATGRGRGYGYTF. CDR3 nucleotide sequence: TGTGCCACCGGTCGGGGGAGAGGCTATGGCTACACCTTC. The chain joins TRBV27 to TRBJ1-2, with D possibly TRBD1 on 5 matching bases. Germline CDR1 and CDR2: MNHEY and SMNVEV (reference sequence). The CDR3 runs 13 residues. The germline V and J ends were trimmed by 10 bases and 4 bases, with 16 bases remaining between them.

In its sample, this clonotype was seen many times. CDR3 residues: CASSQDRQTQYF. The CDR3 nucleotides read TGTGCCAGCAGCCAAGATAGGCAGACCCAGTACTTC. The chain is built from TRBV3-1 and TRBJ2-5; D unresolved. The V and J ends lost 0 bases and 6 bases respectively, with 5 bases between them. The germline V gene has CDR1 LGHDT and CDR2 YNNKEL (reference sequence). The CDR3 has 12 amino acids.

On this clonotype: A read error is possible here, since a much larger clone lies one base away. This rearrangement joins TRBV18 to TRBJ1-5; D not resolved. This CDR3 comprises 13 residues. The germline gives CDR1 KGHSH, CDR2 LQKENI. CDR3 sequence: CASPPTQNQPQHF. CDR3 sequence (DNA): TGTGCCAGCCCACCAACTCAGAATCAGCCCCAGCATTTT. The full variable domain, completed using reference TRBV18 and TRBJ1-5, is NAGVMQNPRHLVRRRGQEARLRCSPMKGHSHVYWYRQLPEEGLKFMVYLQKENIIDESGMPKERFSAEFPKEGPSILRIQQVVRGDSAAYFCASPPTQNQPQHFGDGTRLSIL.

This clonotype has ten or more counts. CDR3 nucleotide sequence: TGTGCCAGCAGGAAAGCAGCGAGGAGGCAGCCCCAGCATTTT. Protein: CASRKAARRQPQHF. The rearrangement links TRBV6-1 to TRBJ1-5; no reliable D call. The V gene's germline CDR1 is MNHNS and CDR2 SASEGT. This CDR3 has 14 residues. The germline V and J ends were trimmed by 6 bases and 7 bases, with 16 bases remaining between them.

This clonotype occurred many times. The chain recombines TRBV6-1 with TRBJ2-3; 7 bases align to TRBD2. The CDR3 spans 15 residues. Germline trimming cut 1 base from V and 6 bases from J; bases unmatched to any gene: 7. The V gene's germline CDR1 is MNHNS and CDR2 SASEGT. CDR3 sequence (DNA): TGTGCCAGCAGTGAAGGGGTTAGCGGGCTGGATACGCAGTATTTT. It translates to CASSEGVSGLDTQYF.

V gene TRBV6-2 or TRBV6-3 combines with J gene TRBJ1-6; D might be TRBD1 (6 bases). V was cut by 6 bases and J by 3 bases, with 15 bases left in between. The V gene's germline CDR1 is MNHEY and CDR2 SVGEGT. The CDR3 length is 16 residues. The CDR3 DNA follows: TGTGCCAGCAGCCGGACGACAGGCGACTATAATTCACCCCTCCACTTT. Translating gives CASSRTTGDYNSPLHF.

This clonotype was recorded many times. This chain connects TRBV19 to TRBJ2-7; D may be TRBD1 (6 bases). The germline V gene has CDR1 LNHDA and CDR2 SQIVND (reference sequence). V lost 5 bases and J 7 bases, leaving 15 bases between the germline ends. The CDR3 is 13 residues long. The DNA of the CDR3 is TGTGCCAGTAGTCTGGTACAGGGAGTGGAGCAGTACTTC. It encodes CASSLVQGVEQYF.

This clonotype showed up just a few times. The rearrangement joins TRBV18 to TRBJ2-3, with a possible D match to TRBD2 (5 bases). The CDR3 length is 14 residues. The germline V gene has CDR1 KGHSH and CDR2 LQKENI. Trimming removed 3 bases from V and 3 bases from J, with 10 bases in between. The CDR3: CASSPGTRTDTQYF. The DNA for the CDR3 is TGTGCCAGCTCACCTGGTACTAGAACAGATACGCAGTATTTT.

This clonotype was recorded at least ten times. The V gene is TRBV28, the J gene TRBJ2-7; the D gene is possibly TRBD1 (5 bases). V was shortened by 2 bases and J by 2 bases, with 10 bases between the two germline ends. The germline gives CDR1 MDHEN, CDR2 SYDVKM. This CDR3 is built from 14 residues. The CDR3 reads CASSLIDSPYEQYF. CDR3 nucleotide sequence: TGTGCCAGCAGTTTAATAGACAGCCCCTACGAGCAGTACTTC.

This clonotype was picked up a small number of times. The chain employs TRBV9 and TRBJ1-1; 7 bases line up with TRBD1. The CDR3 loop spans 13 amino acids. The germline gives CDR1 SGDLS, CDR2 YYNGEE. The V and J ends lost 3 bases and 5 bases, in that order; junction bases with no gene match: 4. The CDR3: CASSAGGTTEAFF. The CDR3 DNA sequence: TGTGCCAGCAGCGCAGGGGGTACGACTGAAGCTTTCTTT.

This clonotype was observed a handful of times. The chain combines TRBV19 with TRBJ2-1; D is uncertain. V lost 1 base and J lost 6, with 10 bases in between. The CDR3 runs 14 residues. The germline V gene has CDR1 LNHDA and CDR2 SQIVND (reference sequence). CDR3 residues: CASSIAPGSNEQFF. DNA of the CDR3: TGTGCCAGTAGTATAGCCCCCGGCTCCAATGAGCAGTTCTTC. The full variable domain, completed using reference TRBV19 and TRBJ2-1, is DGGITQSPKYLFRKEGQNVTLSCEQNLNHDAMYWYRQDPGQGLRLIYYSQIVNDFQKGDIAEGYSVSREKKESFPLTVTSAQKNPTAFYLCASSIAPGSNEQFFGPGTRLTVL.

The genes are TRBV18 and TRBJ2-7, with D possibly being TRBD1 (5 bases). The CDR3 consists of 14 residues. With 0 bases removed from V and 3 bases from J, the gap between germline ends came to 9 bases. Germline V gene sequence: CDR1 KGHSH, CDR2 LQKENI. The CDR3 protein is CASSPPGHLYEQYF. The CDR3 region has the DNA TGTGCCAGCTCACCACCTGGACACCTCTACGAGCAGTACTTC. Full variable domain (missing parts from reference TRBV18 and TRBJ2-7): NAGVMQNPRHLVRRRGQEARLRCSPMKGHSHVYWYRQLPEEGLKFMVYLQKENIIDESGMPKERFSAEFPKEGPSILRIQQVVRGDSAAYFCASSPPGHLYEQYFGPGTRLTVT.

This clonotype was recorded at least ten times. The V gene is TRBV20-1, the J gene TRBJ2-7; D is perhaps TRBD2 (6 bases). Germline loops: CDR1 DFQATT, CDR2 SNEGSKA (reference sequence). V gave up 3 bases and J gave up 4 bases, with 16 bases separating them. This CDR3 comprises 14 residues. Written as DNA, the CDR3 is TGCAGTGCTAGGGGACTTCAGCGGCAATACGAGCAGTACTTC. This sequence encodes CSARGLQRQYEQYF.

This clonotype occurred many times. As DNA, the CDR3 is TGTGCCTGGAGCCTCCTAGCGGGAGGCTACAATGAGCAGTTCTTC. This codes for CAWSLLAGGYNEQFF. The chain links TRBV30 to TRBJ2-1; 11 positions agree with TRBD2. The CDR3 extends over 15 amino acids. CDR1 is GTSNPN, CDR2 SVGIG, per germline (reference sequence). V gave up 3 bases and J gave up 3 bases; unmatched junction bases: 4. Supplemented by reference TRBV30 and TRBJ2-1, the full variable domain reads SQTIHQWPATLVQPVGSPLSLECTVEGTSNPNLYWYRQAAGRGLQLLFYSVGIGQISSEVPQNLSASRPQDRQFILSSKKLLLSDSGFYLCAWSLLAGGYNEQFFGPGTRLTVL.

The V gene is TRBV18, the J gene TRBJ1-1, with 11 bases lining up with TRBD1. Germline V gene lookup returns CDR1 KGHSH and CDR2 LQKENI. The CDR3 totals 17 residues. The V and J ends lost 1 base and 0 bases, in that order; junction bases with no gene match: 4. The CDR3 DNA reads as TGTGCCAGCTCACCACTTGGGACAGGGGGTATGAACACTGAAGCTTTCTTT. Translating gives CASSPLGTGGMNTEAFF.